A selection of T cell receptor beta chains follows, all from one sample in a study of monozygotic twins with cystic fibrosis. Measured with immunoSEQ multiplex PCR; TCRdb has only the in-frame clones, and not every one. The sample lists about 26,000 clones; about nine tenths were seen once. The sequenced sample consisted of blood. These receptor sequences come from a girl aged 2 to 9 with cystic fibrosis. The CDR3 runs from the conserved cysteine through the conserved F or W. A D gene is named only where the DNA matches it firmly. Some rows mark clone size as missing; the rest say once, few, many or name a class of expanded clone.

clone_size | j_call | v_call | d_call | cdr3_aa | cdr3_nt
once | TRBJ2-2 | TRBV25-1 | TRBD1 | CASRASTDRPNTGELFF | TGTGCCAGCAGAGCGAGCACGGACAGGCCGAACACCGGGGAGCTGTTTTTT
- | TRBJ2-5 | TRBV5-4 | - | CASSSSGGSETQYF | TGTGCCAGCAGTTCTTCTGGTGGATCGGAGACCCAGTACTTC
once | TRBJ1-1 | TRBV4-1 | - | CASSQVPVSNTEAFF | TGCGCCAGCAGCCAAGTCCCAGTATCGAACACTGAAGCTTTCTTT
- | TRBJ2-7 | TRBV19 | - | CASSRTGIEQYF | TGTGCCAGTAGTAGAACAGGGATCGAGCAGTACTTC
- | TRBJ1-5 | TRBV6-5 | - | CASSYSRNPNQPQHF | TGTGCCAGCAGTTACTCCAGGAATCCCAATCAGCCCCAGCATTTT
- | TRBJ1-1 | TRBV21-1 | - | CASSKFPSIGFTTAATEAFF | TGTGCCAGCAGCAAATTCCCCTCAATTGGGTTCACGACCGCAGCTACTGAAGCTTTCTTT
- | TRBJ2-7 | TRBV6-1 | TRBD2 | CASRVERGAILRDF | TGTGCCAGCAGAGTAGAGCGGGGGGCGATTTTGCGTGACTTC
- | TRBJ2-2 | TRBV18 | - | CASSPRTANTGELFF | TGTGCCAGCTCACCCAGGACAGCGAACACCGGGGAGCTGTTTTTT
- | TRBJ1-2 | TRBV6-1 | - | CASSEAEGSNYGYTF | TGTGCCAGCAGTGAAGCGGAGGGTTCCAACTATGGCTACACCTTC
- | TRBJ2-3 | TRBV29-1 | - | CSVGLLVGRGADTQYF | TGCAGCGTTGGGTTATTGGTGGGACGCGGCGCAGATACGCAGTATTTT
- | TRBJ1-2 | TRBV21-1 | - | CASSNDKTNYGYTF | TGTGCCAGCAGCAATGACAAAACTAACTATGGCTACACCTTC
- | TRBJ1-1 | TRBV9 | - | CASSAGRTWNTEAFF | TGTGCCAGCAGCGCCGGAAGGACTTGGAACACTGAAGCTTTCTTT
few | TRBJ1-2 | TRBV2 | - | CASSEALQNYGYTF | TGTGCCAGCAGTGAAGCGCTTCAGAACTATGGCTACACCTTC
- | TRBJ1-2 | TRBV6-1 | - | CASSEGVNYGYTF | TGTGCCAGCAGTGAAGGGGTCAACTATGGCTACACCTTC
- | TRBJ1-4 | TRBV2 | - | CASSGGGKLGEKLFF | TGTGCCAGCAGTGGGGGGGGGAAGCTGGGCGAAAAACTGTTTTTT
- | TRBJ2-2 | TRBV18 | TRBD1 | CASSPRPQGALGTGELFF | TGTGCCAGCTCACCCCGACCTCAGGGGGCATTAGGCACCGGGGAGCTGTTTTTT
- | TRBJ2-7 | TRBV7-8 | TRBD2 | CASSFVAGVRYEQYF | TGTGCCAGCAGCTTTGTAGCGGGGGTAAGGTACGAGCAGTACTTC
- | TRBJ1-5 | TRBV6-1 | - | CASSEQYYSNQPQHF | TGTGCCAGCAGTGAACAGTACTATAGCAATCAGCCCCAGCATTTT
- | TRBJ2-4 | TRBV4-2 | - | CASSLHPEGTDALQYF | TGTGCCAGCAGCCTCCACCCCGAGGGGACGGATGCTCTTCAGTACTTC
once | TRBJ1-2 | TRBV29-1 | - | CSVEERGWTGYTF | TGCAGCGTTGAAGAAAGGGGTTGGACTGGCTACACCTTC
once | TRBJ2-7 | TRBV6-4 | TRBD1 | CASSGWGNGTVDYEQYF | TGTGCCAGCAGTGGTTGGGGAAACGGGACAGTGGACTACGAGCAGTACTTC
- | TRBJ1-6 | TRBV6-5 | - | CASSYESGSPLHF | TGTGCCAGCAGTTACGAGTCGGGGTCACCCCTCCACTTT
few | TRBJ1-4 | TRBV20-1 | - | CSARGYEKLFF | TGCAGTGCTAGGGGGTACGAAAAACTGTTTTTT
- | TRBJ2-1 | TRBV19 | TRBD2 | CASKTSGARYNEQFF | TGTGCCAGTAAAACTAGCGGTGCTAGGTACAATGAGCAGTTCTTC
- | TRBJ2-7 | TRBV5-5 | - | CASSFEMAEQYF | TGTGCCAGCAGCTTTGAGATGGCCGAGCAGTACTTC
- | TRBJ2-5 | TRBV15 | - | CATSRGGQGETQYF | TGTGCCACCAGCAGAGGGGGGCAGGGGGAGACCCAGTACTTC
- | TRBJ2-3 | TRBV5-1 | - | CASSLGSLKAPDTQYF | TGCGCCAGCAGCTTGGGATCACTGAAAGCCCCAGATACGCAGTATTTT
- | TRBJ1-1 | TRBV19 | TRBD1 | CASSHRGNTEAFF | TGTGCCAGTAGTCACAGGGGGAACACTGAAGCTTTCTTT